What follows are 30 T cell receptor beta chains derived from one specimen sequenced in a study of T cell responses to AZD1222 COVID-19 vaccine. The method was immunoSEQ multiplex PCR; TCRdb's version includes in-frame clones alone and lacks a portion of them. The table records more than 60,000 clones, roughly 82% of them present only once. The material was peripheral blood, obtained on day 0 of AZD1222 vaccination. These receptors were collected from an adult in good health.

This clone occurred a few times. The chain uses TRBV2 and TRBJ2-5; D uncertain. Germline-derived CDR1 and CDR2 are SNHLY and FYNNEI. V lost 1 base to trimming and J lost 2 bases, with 2 bases between them. This CDR3 has 12 residues. This chain's CDR3 is CASSEGQETQYF. In nucleotides, the CDR3 is TGTGCCAGCAGTGAAGGTCAAGAGACCCAGTACTTC.

The V call is TRBV7-8, the J call TRBJ1-1; TRBD1 might be the D (6 bases). Per germline, CDR1 SGHVS and CDR2 FQNEAQ. With 11 bases removed from V and 0 bases from J, the gap between germline ends came to 13 bases. The CDR3 contains 13 residues. This chain's CDR3 is CAARDNMNTEAFF. The CDR3 bases are TGTGCCGCCCGGGACAACATGAACACTGAAGCTTTCTTT.

The chain combines TRBV11-2 with TRBJ2-2; 9 bases line up with TRBD1. The CDR3 runs 15 residues. Trimming cost V 10 bases and J 13 bases; bases outside gene matches: 19. CDR1 is SGHAT and CDR2 is FQNNGV in the germline V gene. This CDR3 is CATLPGQGGLGGLFF. CDR3 bases: TGTGCCACCCTGCCGGGACAGGGAGGCCTGGGTGGGCTGTTTTTT.

Written as DNA, the CDR3 is TGCAGTGCTAGTACCATATTAAAAGGCTACACCTTC. Its protein product is CSASTILKGYTF. This chain links TRBV20-1 with TRBJ1-2; unclear D gene. Germline values: CDR1 DFQATT, CDR2 SNEGSKA (reference sequence). Deletions cut 3 bases from V and 8 bases from J, with 13 bases between. The CDR3 runs 12 residues.

The gene calls are TRBV28 and TRBJ2-1; 9 bases are a match to TRBD1. This CDR3 has 15 residues. V trimming: 4 bases; J trimming: 6 bases; junction bases outside the gene matches: 7. Germline lookup yields CDR1 MDHEN and CDR2 SYDVKM. The CDR3 is CASSSGTGSFNEQFF. The CDR3 DNA is TGTGCCAGCAGTTCCGGGACAGGGTCGTTCAATGAGCAGTTCTTC. Together with reference TRBV28 and TRBJ2-1, the CDR3 gives the full variable domain: DVKVTQSSRYLVKRTGEKVFLECVQDMDHENMFWYRQDPGLGLRLIYFSYDVKMKEKGDIPEGYSVSREKKERFSLILESASTNQTSMYLCASSSGTGSFNEQFFGPGTRLTVL.

The genes are TRBV7-6 and TRBJ2-7; D gene ambiguous. Between the trimmed V and J ends, which lost 3 bases and 4 bases, there was a span of 4 bases. This CDR3 region has 11 residues. The germline V gene encodes CDR1 SGHVS and CDR2 FNYEAQ. The CDR3 DNA sequence: TGTGCCAGCAGCTTGACTTACGAGCAGTACTTC. Translated: CASSLTYEQYF.

This chain uses TRBV11-2 with TRBJ1-1; a possible D gene is TRBD1 (5 bases). The length of the CDR3 is 13 residues. The germline V gene encodes CDR1 SGHAT and CDR2 FQNNGV. V was cut by 5 bases and J by 7 bases, with 14 bases left in between. The CDR3 coding sequence is TGTGCCAGCAGCAGGAGGGACCGGTTTGAAGCTTTCTTT. Translating gives CASSRRDRFEAFF.

The chain has TRBV6-6 and TRBJ2-3, with a possible D match to TRBD1 (7 bases). CDR1 MNHNY and CDR2 SVGAGI come from the germline V gene (reference sequence). Trimming left V 8 bases short and J 0 bases short, with 15 bases between. The CDR3 has 15 residues. CDR3 in amino acids: CASGNPGGSTDTQYF. The DNA for the CDR3 is TGTGCCAGCGGGAACCCAGGGGGGAGCACAGATACGCAGTATTTT.

The table lists this clone with a count of one. The chain has TRBV3-1 (or the pseudogene TRBV3-2) and TRBJ2-3; 8 bases fit TRBD2. CDR3 size: 16 residues. Germline CDR1 is LGHDT and CDR2 is YNNKEL (reference sequence). Unmatched junction bases numbered 3, after V lost 1 base and J lost 0 bases. This CDR3 reads CASSQGASGSTDTQYF. CDR3 nucleotides: TGTGCCAGCAGCCAAGGAGCTAGCGGGAGCACAGATACGCAGTATTTT.

This chain uses TRBV18 with TRBJ1-1; the D gene is possibly TRBD1 (5 bases). The CDR3 has 16 amino acids. The V and J ends lost 0 bases and 2 bases respectively, with 13 bases between them. Germline CDR1 and CDR2: KGHSH and LQKENI. CDR3: CASSPPVRQLNTEAFF. CDR3 DNA: TGTGCCAGCTCACCACCCGTCAGACAGCTTAACACTGAAGCTTTCTTT.

Here the CDR3 reads CAREVTDPLIEQYF. The CDR3 nucleotides read TGTGCCAGAGAGGTGACGGATCCACTAATAGAGCAGTACTTC. V usage is TRBV5-3 and J usage is TRBJ2-7, with D uncertain. TRBV5-3 is an open reading frame, and its role is uncertain. V shed 7 bases and J shed 7 bases, with 21 bases lying between them. CDR3 length equals 14 residues.

The J gene is TRBJ2-4, the V gene TRBV7-8; 8 bases align to TRBD1. CDR3 length equals 15 residues. The V gene's germline CDR1 is SGHVS and CDR2 FQNEAQ. Losses at the gene ends were 3 bases for V and 5 bases for J; bases not matched to a gene: 6. The CDR3 spells CASSLHRGVENIQYF. The CDR3 nucleotides are TGTGCCAGCAGCTTGCACAGGGGGGTCGAAAACATTCAGTACTTC.

This chain links TRBV7-2 with TRBJ1-6; 7 positions agree with TRBD1. Germline loops: CDR1 SGHTA, CDR2 FQGNSA. With V trimmed by 4 bases and J by 6 bases, 12 bases remained unmatched. This CDR3 spans 17 amino acids. This CDR3 reads CASSSRGGNTINSPLHF. CDR3 coding DNA: TGTGCCAGCAGCTCCAGGGGGGGAAATACTATTAATTCACCCCTCCACTTT. Full variable domain (remainder filled in from reference TRBV7-2 and TRBJ1-6): GAGVSQSPSNKVTEKGKDVELRCDPISGHTALYWYRQSLGQGLEFLIYFQGNSAPDKSGLPSDRFSAERTGGSVSTLTIQRTQQEDSAVYLCASSSRGGNTINSPLHFGNGTRLTVT.

This chain connects TRBV5-4 to TRBJ1-2; D perhaps matches TRBD1 (6 bases). Trimming stripped 3 bases from V and 5 bases from J, with 17 bases between. CDR3 length equals 15 residues. From germline, CDR1 is SGHNT and CDR2 YYREEE (reference sequence). CDR3 DNA sequence: TGTGCCAGCAGCTCTTCCACAGGGCCCCAATATGGCTACACCTTC. Translation: CASSSSTGPQYGYTF.

This clone was seen only once. The V and J genes are TRBV7-2 and TRBJ1-2; D gene unclear. This CDR3 has 12 amino acids. With 5 bases removed from V and 9 bases from J, the gap between germline ends came to 13 bases. The germline V gene has CDR1 SGHTA and CDR2 FQGNSA. CDR3 DNA: TGTGCCAGCAGCCTGTACATCGACCGCTACACCTTC. Translation gives CASSLYIDRYTF.

About this clone itself: At one end, the junction sequence differs from germline, possibly due to a read error. V usage is TRBV4-1 and J usage is TRBJ2-5, with 7 bases identical to TRBD2. The CDR3 loop spans 16 amino acids. Germline-derived CDR1 and CDR2 are MGHRA and YSYEKL. The CDR3 DNA reads as TGCGCCAGCAGACAAGTACTAGCGAGTCGCCAAGAGACCCAGTACTTC. Translated, it gives CASRQVLASRQETQYF.

The rearrangement uses TRBV4-3 and TRBJ1-2; TRBD1 matches 9 bases. The CDR3 consists of 15 residues. Unmatched junction bases numbered 5, after V lost 2 bases and J lost 4 bases. Per the germline V gene, CDR1 is LGHNA and CDR2 is YSLEER. The CDR3, as DNA: TGCGCCAGCAGCCAAAGCGGACAGGGGTTCTATGGCTACACCTTC. Translated: CASSQSGQGFYGYTF.

This clone was seen once. The chain uses TRBV11-3 and TRBJ2-2; 7 bases are shared with TRBD1. From germline, CDR1 is SGHNT and CDR2 YENEEA. CDR3 size: 14 residues. With 5 bases clipped from V and 6 bases from J, the junction kept 6 bases outside the gene matches. The CDR3 sequence is CASSVAGGAGELFF. CDR3 sequence (DNA): TGTGCCAGCAGCGTAGCAGGGGGAGCCGGGGAGCTGTTTTTT.

This clone showed up just once. V is TRBV7-2 and J is TRBJ2-2; 12 nucleotides agree with TRBD2. V trimming: 3 bases; J trimming: 6 bases; junction bases outside the gene matches: 8. The germline V gene has CDR1 SGHTA and CDR2 FQGNSA. This CDR3 comprises 17 residues. This CDR3 reads CASSLSLAGGLAGELFF. The CDR3 DNA is TGTGCCAGCAGCTTGTCCCTAGCGGGAGGGCTGGCCGGGGAGCTGTTTTTT.

V is TRBV4-2 and J is TRBJ2-2; D might be TRBD1 (5 bases). Deletions cut 0 bases from V and 1 base from J, with 12 bases between. From germline, CDR1 is LGHNA and CDR2 YNFKEQ. This CDR3 comprises 17 residues. The CDR3 sequence is CASSQDGNRLNTGELFF. The CDR3 DNA reads as TGTGCCAGCAGCCAAGATGGGAACAGGCTGAACACCGGGGAGCTGTTTTTT.

This sequence joins TRBV11-2 and TRBJ2-7; D gene uncertain. The germline CDR1 and CDR2 sequences are SGHAT and FQNNGV. This CDR3 contains 15 residues. Trimming pared 3 bases from V and 0 bases from J, leaving 12 bases between. This CDR3 is CASSFLGESSYEQYV. CDR3 sequence (DNA): TGTGCCAGCAGCTTCCTGGGTGAAAGCTCCTACGAGCAGTACGTC.

The rearrangement uses TRBV3-1 (or the pseudogene TRBV3-2) and TRBJ2-3; D perhaps matches TRBD2 (6 bases). V shed 6 bases and J shed 5 bases, with 15 bases lying between them. This CDR3 comprises 14 residues. Germline V lookup: CDR1 LGHDT, CDR2 YNNKEL (reference sequence). The CDR3, as DNA: TGTGCCAGCAGTAGCGGATCCTGGGGAGATACGCAGTATTTT. It is translated as CASSSGSWGDTQYF.

This clone showed up just once. This chain links TRBV20-1 with TRBJ1-3; D is unclear. Germline V gene lookup returns CDR1 DFQATT and CDR2 SNEGSKA (reference sequence). CDR3 length: 11 amino acids. The germline V and J ends were trimmed by 0 bases and 5 bases, with 2 bases remaining between them. This chain's CDR3 is CSARDRNTIYF. The CDR3 nucleotides read TGCAGTGCTAGAGACAGAAACACCATATATTTT.

The chain has TRBV28 and TRBJ2-3; D unclear. The CDR3 is 11 residues long. Per germline, CDR1 MDHEN and CDR2 SYDVKM. V was trimmed by 7 bases and J by 1 base, leaving 3 bases between them. CDR3 amino acids: CASTRTDTQYF. In DNA form, the CDR3 reads TGTGCCAGCACTCGCACAGATACGCAGTATTTT.

This chain joins TRBV29-1 and TRBJ2-5; 9 nucleotides align to TRBD2. Germline V gene sequence: CDR1 SQVTM, CDR2 ANQGSEA. The ends lost 7 bases at V and 4 bases at J; junction bases unmatched: 10. This CDR3 has 14 residues. The CDR3 region is CSALSGSGGETQYF. The CDR3 nucleotides read TGCAGCGCACTTAGCGGGAGCGGAGGAGAGACCCAGTACTTC.

The chain links TRBV7-7 to TRBJ2-1; D might be TRBD1 (5 bases). From germline, CDR1 is SSHAT and CDR2 FNYEAQ (reference sequence). There are 12 residues in the CDR3. V lost 5 bases, J lost 5 bases, and 7 bases lay in between. CDR3 bases: TGTGCCAGCAGCGCGACAGACAATGAGCAGTTCTTC. Translation gives CASSATDNEQFF.

The rearrangement links TRBV7-8 to TRBJ1-2; weak D call: TRBD1 (5 bases). Trimming took 0 bases from V and 4 from J, leaving 12 bases between them. Germline V gene lookup returns CDR1 SGHVS and CDR2 FQNEAQ. The CDR3 runs 15 residues. The CDR3 spells CASSLASGGSYGYTF. Written as DNA, the CDR3 is TGTGCCAGCAGCTTAGCGAGCGGGGGGAGCTATGGCTACACCTTC.

J is TRBJ1-5 and V is TRBV28; 8 nucleotides agree with TRBD1. Germline lookup yields CDR1 MDHEN and CDR2 SYDVKM. The CDR3 covers 16 residues. The V segment lost 2 bases and the J segment 1 base; nucleotides outside the gene matches: 4. The DNA for the CDR3 is TGTGCCAGCAGTTTAAACAGGGGGGTGAGCAATCAGCCCCAGCATTTT. Translating it yields CASSLNRGVSNQPQHF.

The genes are TRBV6-5 and TRBJ2-2; a possible D gene is TRBD1 (6 bases). CDR3 size: 12 residues. Trimming took 6 bases from V and 4 from J, leaving 6 bases between them. Germline V lookup: CDR1 MNHEY, CDR2 SVGAGI. Here the CDR3 DNA reads TGTGCCAGCAGGGACAGCACCGGGGAGCTGTTTTTT. It codes for CASRDSTGELFF.

This rearrangement joins TRBV5-5 to TRBJ2-7; the D gene could be TRBD1 or TRBD2 (5 bases each). Per the germline V gene, CDR1 is SGHKS and CDR2 is YYEKEE (reference sequence). V dropped 0 bases and J dropped 1 base, with 20 bases sitting between them. This CDR3 has 18 residues. The CDR3 sequence: CASSLGVNTGTSSYEQYF. The DNA of the CDR3 is TGTGCCAGCAGCTTGGGGGTAAACACCGGGACGTCGTCCTACGAGCAGTACTTC.